The rows below give T cell receptor beta chains drawn from one sample of a study of OX40 agonist ivuxolimab in advanced cancers. Sequencing was performed with immunoSEQ multiplex PCR; in TCRdb, only in-frame clones are kept and a portion is missing. The sample has 45,000 or so clones; around 87% are singletons. Sequencing was performed on CD4+ or CD8+ T cells sorted from blood, taken in a trial of the OX40 agonist ivuxolimab. These receptors originate from an adult with an advanced solid tumor such as melanoma, head and neck, liver or kidney cancer. CDR3s include the opening cysteine and the closing phenylalanine or tryptophan. A D gene is named only where the DNA matches it firmly. Size values are once, few and many counts, or a class for expanded clones, and some rows have none.

CDR3aa | CDR3nt | d_gene | abundance | j_gene | v_gene
CASRAGTGTEAFF | TGTGCCAGCAGGGCCGGGACAGGGACTGAAGCTTTCTTT | TRBD1 | - | TRBJ1-1 | TRBV2
CASSTRGYGYTF | TGTGCCAGTTCCACAAGAGGCTATGGCTACACCTTC | - | few | TRBJ1-2 | TRBV28
CASSLGLDTQYF | TGTGCCAGCAGTTTGGGACTAGATACGCAGTATTTT | - | - | TRBJ2-3 | TRBV27
CASSQEQRPYGYTF | TGCGCCAGCAGCCAAGAGCAGAGACCCTATGGCTACACCTTC | - | - | TRBJ1-2 | TRBV4-3
CASSSRLSSYNEQFF | TGTGCCAGCAGTTCCCGTTTGAGCTCCTACAATGAGCAGTTCTTC | - | - | TRBJ2-1 | TRBV6-5
CASSGEAYEQYF | TGTGCCAGCAGCGGAGAGGCGTACGAGCAGTACTTC | - | once | TRBJ2-7 | TRBV9
CAWSGDRHAGGYTF | TGTGCCTGGAGTGGGGACAGACATGCGGGTGGCTACACCTTC | TRBD1 | - | TRBJ1-2 | TRBV30
CASSQDHFRDRTYEQYF | TGTGCCAGCAGCCAAGATCACTTCCGCGACAGGACCTACGAGCAGTACTTC | - | - | TRBJ2-7 | TRBV14
CASRGTSSYEQYF | TGTGCCAGCAGAGGGACTAGCTCCTACGAGCAGTACTTC | TRBD2 | once | TRBJ2-7 | TRBV11-2
CASSSWGGQGLPNYGYTF | TGTGCCAGCAGTTCTTGGGGGGGACAGGGGTTACCTAACTATGGCTACACCTTC | TRBD1 | - | TRBJ1-2 | TRBV28
CASTGTFYGYTF | TGTGCCAGCACCGGAACCTTCTATGGCTACACCTTC | - | - | TRBJ1-2 | TRBV28
CASSYSTPPGPYGYTF | TGTGCCAGCAGTTACTCGACCCCCCCTGGGCCTTATGGCTACACCTTC | - | - | TRBJ1-2 | TRBV6-5
CASSSLAAYEQYF | TGTGCCAGCAGTTCACTAGCGGCCTACGAGCAGTACTTC | TRBD2 | - | TRBJ2-7 | TRBV7-8
CATSRVAGRVYTF | TGTGCCACCAGCAGAGTAGCGGGGAGGGTATACACCTTC | - | - | TRBJ1-2 | TRBV15
CASRTGTESNEQFF | TGTGCCAGCAGAACCGGGACTGAGAGCAATGAGCAGTTCTTC | - | - | TRBJ2-1 | TRBV6-5
CASSLGTSGELYNEQFF | TGTGCCAGCAGCTTAGGGACTAGCGGGGAACTCTACAATGAGCAGTTCTTC | TRBD2 | - | TRBJ2-1 | TRBV7-9
CASSLFASGGQETQYF | TGTGCCAGCAGTTTATTCGCTAGCGGGGGCCAAGAGACCCAGTACTTC | TRBD2 | - | TRBJ2-5 | TRBV27
CASWGAGPYEQYF | TGTGCCAGCTGGGGTGCAGGGCCCTACGAGCAGTACTTC | - | - | TRBJ2-7 | TRBV27
CASSLSLETGGGYTF | TGTGCCAGTAGCCTCTCCCTGGAGACAGGGGGAGGCTACACCTTC | TRBD1 | few | TRBJ1-2 | TRBV19
CASSTKMPGTSGKETQYF | TGTGCCAGCAGCACTAAGATGCCAGGGACTAGCGGGAAAGAGACCCAGTACTTC | TRBD2 | - | TRBJ2-5 | TRBV7-6
CASSLVSGANTEAFF | TGTGCCAGCAGCTTAGTATCGGGGGCGAACACTGAAGCTTTCTTT | - | - | TRBJ1-1 | TRBV11-1
CASSLGGQGSDEQFF | TGTGCCAGCAGCCTCGGGGGACAGGGGTCCGATGAGCAGTTCTTC | TRBD1 | once | TRBJ2-1 | TRBV7-3
CATSSPTGTGELFF | TGTGCCACCAGCAGCCCCACAGGCACCGGGGAGCTGTTTTTT | - | - | TRBJ2-2 | TRBV15
CASSQVGISSSYNEQFF | TGTGCCAGCAGCCAAGTCGGTATCTCGAGCTCCTACAATGAGCAGTTCTTC | - | - | TRBJ2-1 | TRBV14